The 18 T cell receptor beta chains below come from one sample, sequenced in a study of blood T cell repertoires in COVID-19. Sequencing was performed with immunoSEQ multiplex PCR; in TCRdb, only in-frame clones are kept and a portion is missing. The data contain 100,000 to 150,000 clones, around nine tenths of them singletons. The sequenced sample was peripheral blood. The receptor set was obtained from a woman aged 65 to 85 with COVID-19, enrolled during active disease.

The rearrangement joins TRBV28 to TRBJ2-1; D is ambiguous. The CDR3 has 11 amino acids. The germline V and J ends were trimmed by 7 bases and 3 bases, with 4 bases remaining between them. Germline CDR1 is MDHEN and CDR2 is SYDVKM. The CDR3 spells CASIYYNEQFF. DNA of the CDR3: TGTGCCAGCATATACTACAATGAGCAGTTCTTC.

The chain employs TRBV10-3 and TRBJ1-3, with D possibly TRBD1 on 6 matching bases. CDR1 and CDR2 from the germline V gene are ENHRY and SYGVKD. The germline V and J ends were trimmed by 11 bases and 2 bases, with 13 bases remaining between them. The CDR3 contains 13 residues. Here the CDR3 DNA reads TGTGCCTCGGGGCAGGGGACTGGAAACACCATATATTTT. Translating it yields CASGQGTGNTIYF.

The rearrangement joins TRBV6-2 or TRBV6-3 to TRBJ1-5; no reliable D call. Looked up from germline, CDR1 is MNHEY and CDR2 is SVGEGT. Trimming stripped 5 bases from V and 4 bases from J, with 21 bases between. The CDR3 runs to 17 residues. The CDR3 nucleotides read TGTGCCAGCAGTCTAATTCCCCGAGGACTGGGTAATCAGCCCCAGCATTTT. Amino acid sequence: CASSLIPRGLGNQPQHF.

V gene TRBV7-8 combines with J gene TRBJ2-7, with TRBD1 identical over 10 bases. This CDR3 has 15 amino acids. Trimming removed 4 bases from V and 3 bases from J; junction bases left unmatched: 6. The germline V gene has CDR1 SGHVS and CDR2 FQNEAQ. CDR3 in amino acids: CASSSRQGAIYEQYF. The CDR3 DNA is TGTGCCAGCAGCTCACGACAGGGGGCAATCTACGAGCAGTACTTC.

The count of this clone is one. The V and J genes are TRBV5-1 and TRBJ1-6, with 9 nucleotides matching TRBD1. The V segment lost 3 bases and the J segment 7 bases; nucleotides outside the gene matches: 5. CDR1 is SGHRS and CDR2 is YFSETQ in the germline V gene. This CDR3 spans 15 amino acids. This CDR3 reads CASSSGTGKNSPLHF. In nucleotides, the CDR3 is TGCGCCAGCAGCTCGGGGACAGGGAAAAATTCACCCCTCCACTTT.

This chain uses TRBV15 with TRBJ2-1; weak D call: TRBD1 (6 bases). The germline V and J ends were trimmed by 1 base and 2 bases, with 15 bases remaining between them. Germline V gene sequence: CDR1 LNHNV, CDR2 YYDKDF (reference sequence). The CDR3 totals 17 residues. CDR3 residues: CATSRGPGTQTYNEQFF. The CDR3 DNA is TGTGCCACCAGCAGAGGCCCAGGGACACAAACCTACAATGAGCAGTTCTTC.

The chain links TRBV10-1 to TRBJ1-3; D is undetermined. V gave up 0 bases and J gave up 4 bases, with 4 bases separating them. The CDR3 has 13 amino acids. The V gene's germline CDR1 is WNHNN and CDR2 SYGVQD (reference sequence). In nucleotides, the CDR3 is TGCGCCAGCAGTGAGTCTACAGGAAACACCATATATTTT. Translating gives CASSESTGNTIYF.

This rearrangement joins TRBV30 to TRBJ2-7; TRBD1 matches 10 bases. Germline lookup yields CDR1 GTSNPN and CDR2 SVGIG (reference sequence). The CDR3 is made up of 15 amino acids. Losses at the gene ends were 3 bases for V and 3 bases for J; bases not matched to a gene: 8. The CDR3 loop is CAWSGRGTGVYEQYF. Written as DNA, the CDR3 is TGTGCCTGGAGCGGCCGTGGGACAGGGGTCTACGAGCAGTACTTC.

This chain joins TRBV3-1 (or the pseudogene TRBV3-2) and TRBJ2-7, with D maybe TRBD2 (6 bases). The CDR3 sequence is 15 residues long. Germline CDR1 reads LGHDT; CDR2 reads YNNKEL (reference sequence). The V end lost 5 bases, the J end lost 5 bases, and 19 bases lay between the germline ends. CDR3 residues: CASSSTGGTWNEQYF. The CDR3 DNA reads TGTGCCAGCAGCTCCACCGGCGGGACCTGGAACGAGCAGTACTTC.

Here the CDR3 DNA reads TGTGCCAGCAGCTTATCGGGGTTGGGAGGGGAGCTGTTTTTT. Encoded protein: CASSLSGLGGELFF. J is TRBJ2-2 and V is TRBV11-2, with D perhaps matching TRBD2 (5 bases). The germline V and J ends were trimmed by 2 bases and 8 bases, with 12 bases remaining between them. Germline V gene data show CDR1 as SGHAT and CDR2 as FQNNGV. The length of the CDR3 is 14 residues.

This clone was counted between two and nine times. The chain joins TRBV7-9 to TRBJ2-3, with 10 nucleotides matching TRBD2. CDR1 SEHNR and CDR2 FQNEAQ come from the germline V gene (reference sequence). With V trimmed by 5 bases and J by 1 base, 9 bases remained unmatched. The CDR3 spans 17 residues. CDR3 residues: CASSLSLAGARTDTQYF. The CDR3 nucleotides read TGTGCCAGCAGCCTCAGTCTAGCGGGGGCCCGCACAGATACGCAGTATTTT.

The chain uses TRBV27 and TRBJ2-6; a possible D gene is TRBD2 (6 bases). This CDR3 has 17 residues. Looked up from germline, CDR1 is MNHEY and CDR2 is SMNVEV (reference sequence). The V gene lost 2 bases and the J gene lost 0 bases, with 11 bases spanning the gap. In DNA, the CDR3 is TGTGCCAGCAGTTTACTTGGCGGGATCTCTGGGGCCAACGTCCTGACTTTC. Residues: CASSLLGGISGANVLTF.

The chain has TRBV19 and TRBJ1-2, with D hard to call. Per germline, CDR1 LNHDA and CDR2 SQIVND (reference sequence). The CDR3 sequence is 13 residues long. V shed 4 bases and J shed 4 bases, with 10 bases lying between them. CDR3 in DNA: TGTGCCAGTAGTAGTGGAGGGCTCTATGGCTACACCTTC. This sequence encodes CASSSGGLYGYTF.

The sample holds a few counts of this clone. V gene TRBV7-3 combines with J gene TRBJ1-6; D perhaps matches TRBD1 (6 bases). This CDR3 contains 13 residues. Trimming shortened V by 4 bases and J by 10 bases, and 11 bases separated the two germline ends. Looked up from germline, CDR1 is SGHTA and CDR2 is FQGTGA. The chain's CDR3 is CASSSRGGSPLHF. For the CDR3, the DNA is TGTGCCAGCAGCTCCCGAGGGGGATCACCCCTCCACTTT.

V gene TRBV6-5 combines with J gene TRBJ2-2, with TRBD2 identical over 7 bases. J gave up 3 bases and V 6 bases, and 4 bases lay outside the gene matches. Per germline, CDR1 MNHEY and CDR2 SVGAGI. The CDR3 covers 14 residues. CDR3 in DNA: TGTGCCAGCAGGGGAGGGGAACACACCGGGGAGCTGTTTTTT. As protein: CASRGGEHTGELFF.

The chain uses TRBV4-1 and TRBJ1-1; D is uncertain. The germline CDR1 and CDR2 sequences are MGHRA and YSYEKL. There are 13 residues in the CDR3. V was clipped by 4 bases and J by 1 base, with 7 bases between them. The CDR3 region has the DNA TGCGCCAGCAGCCCAACAGCGAACACTGAAGCTTTCTTT. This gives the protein CASSPTANTEAFF.

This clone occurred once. The CDR3 DNA follows: TGTGCCAGCAGCCTCGTGCGGGGGGACGAAAAACTGTTTTTT. Translated, it gives CASSLVRGDEKLFF. This rearrangement joins TRBV3-1 (or the pseudogene TRBV3-2) to TRBJ1-4, with a possible D match to TRBD1 (5 bases). Germline values: CDR1 LGHDT, CDR2 YNNKEL (reference sequence). The CDR3 is made up of 14 amino acids. Between the trimmed V and J ends, which lost 4 bases and 8 bases, there was a span of 14 bases.

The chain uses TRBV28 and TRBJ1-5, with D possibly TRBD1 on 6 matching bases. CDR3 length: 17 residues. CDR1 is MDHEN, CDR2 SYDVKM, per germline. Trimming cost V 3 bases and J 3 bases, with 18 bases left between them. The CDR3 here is CASSFALGRDINQPQHF. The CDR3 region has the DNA TGTGCCAGCAGTTTCGCTCTCGGTCGGGACATCAATCAGCCCCAGCATTTT.